This T cell receptor beta chain was captured by sequencing in a study of T cells and Merkel cell carcinoma outcomes. Repertoires were generated with immunoSEQ multiplex PCR, while TCRdb's copy carries only in-frame clones and drops some. Of 15,000 to 25,000 clones listed, over 70% are singletons. The CDR3 totals 13 residues. Deletions cut 4 bases from V and 5 bases from J, with 13 bases between. Germline V lookup: CDR1 SGHNT, CDR2 YYREEE (reference sequence). Material: tumor tissue from Merkel cell carcinoma. This receptor was taken from a human donor with Merkel cell carcinoma. The rearrangement links TRBV5-4 to TRBJ2-7, with D maybe TRBD2 (6 bases). CDR3: CASSTGTFNEQYF. The CDR3 coding sequence is TGTGCCAGCAGCACCGGGACTTTTAACGAGCAGTACTTC.